Sequencing of this T cell receptor (beta chain) was carried out in a study of T cells in Graves' hyperthyroidism and ophthalmopathy (dated by TCRdb to the late 2010s). Context from the whole study: Peripheral blood was collected at initial diagnosis, before any treatment. To identify distinguishing TCR V-J signatures, a discovery cohort of around 100 patients was used, comprising roughly 45 with Graves' ophthalmopathy and approximately 58 with stable Graves' hyperthyroidism. Prospective prediction of ophthalmopathy was tested in an independent validation cohort of fewer than 20 hyperthyroidism patients and 17 patients who later progressed to ophthalmopathy. For training and testing, the 100 or so patients in the discovery cohort were randomly divided in a 7:3 ratio. Thyroid tissue and blood T-cell repertoires from more than five Graves' hyperthyroidism patients were also compared in the study. After blood sampling, hyperthyroidism patients were treated with methimazole at a starting dose of 30 mg daily, and ophthalmopathy patients were treated with high-dose intravenous methylprednisolone. TCR Vbeta CDR3 sequencing of around 130 peripheral blood samples (under 45 ophthalmopathy, 70 to 85 hyperthyroidism and some 17 progressor patients) is reported in the paper.

CDR1 and CDR2, per the germline V gene, are SQVTM and ANQGSEA. Ends trimmed: V by 4 bases, J by 4 bases; bases unmatched to a gene: 13. The cysteine opens and the phenylalanine closes a CDR3 of 15 amino acids. The kept DNA is CDR3 alone, 45 bases in frame from the first base. Overall study results and their limits: Ophthalmopathy was separated from stable hyperthyroidism by a 13 V-J signature model, with approximately 85% sensitivity and 81% to 82% specificity obtained in cross-validation and 80%/75% obtained in testing. No statistical method was used to fix the sample size in advance, and group allocation was not hidden from the investigators. During validation, the model predicted progression to ophthalmopathy a median of roughly 7.1 months ahead of onset, with roughly 65% sensitivity and almost 75% specificity. Most expanded thyroid clonotypes (frequency above 0.001) were also found in blood, which suggests that blood repertoires may mirror thyroid immune responses.

Stable Graves' hyperthyroidism was defined as the absence of progression to ophthalmopathy over 18 months of follow-up. The hyperthyroidism patients were between 18 and 65 years old and newly diagnosed, with a disease duration of less than 2 months. Any patient with an uncontrolled infection, another autoimmune disease, pregnancy or lactation was excluded. Diagnoses relied on clinical symptoms, serum thyroxine and TRAb, thyroid ultrasound and orbital computed tomography. Ficoll-Paque density gradient centrifugation was used to isolate PBMCs from about 10 ml of fresh peripheral blood. Trizol reagent was used to extract total RNA, and RNA quality was then checked on an Agilent 2100 Bioanalyzer. With respect to this clonotype: Its target antigen remains unknown. Per-base quality was not reported, and no clone a single base away is much larger than it.

TCR beta CDR3 regions were amplified from RNA transcripts. A first-round RT-PCR of the TCR CDR3 used the HTBI primer set with the Qiagen OneStep RT-PCR kit. The libraries were constructed in a second round of multiplex PCR and then size-selected and purified. Sequencing of the libraries was done on an Illumina HiSeq2000 using paired-end 100 bp reads. The original pipeline was this. SOAPnuke was used to process the raw data, throwing out any read that contained adapters or uncalled bases, had a mean Phred below 15, or lacked an exact constant-primer or identifier match. COPE v1.2.5 was used to merge high-quality paired reads, and clonotypes were defined as unique nucleotide sequences. Clonotypes were aligned to IMGT TRBV, TRBD and TRBJ reference segments using MiTCR v1.1. Only V-J combinations with frequency above 0.0001, covering about 99% of repertoires, were analysed. A TCS score was defined as the ratio between F50 (clonal expansion) and ExV (chaos), using BLOSUM62-based TCRdist between CDR3 peptides within each V-J. Welch's t-statistics and random forest reduced around 520 V-J features to about 13, which were used in a naive Bayes classifier (R e1071). TCRdb trimmed the raw reads at Q25, called clones with MiXCR and kept productive beta chains. Every entry covers one CDR3 protein and lists the most common genes and DNA from its rows. The V and J calls were determined by TCRdb, not by the authors. This sample has some 770,000 distinct CDR3 sequences in its table, and roughly 15% of those were observed once. The ten largest clones represent roughly 8% of the sample.

What was sequenced was blood. The TCR sequence derives from a man between 18 and 29 years old with Graves' hyperthyroidism. The rearrangement joined TRBV29-1 to TRBJ2-7, with 7 middle bases fitting TRBD1. The CDR3 protein sequence reads: CSVGGGTVSQYEQYF. The nucleotide sequence reads TGCAGCGTTGGAGGGGGCACGGTGTCCCAGTACGAGCAGTACTTC.